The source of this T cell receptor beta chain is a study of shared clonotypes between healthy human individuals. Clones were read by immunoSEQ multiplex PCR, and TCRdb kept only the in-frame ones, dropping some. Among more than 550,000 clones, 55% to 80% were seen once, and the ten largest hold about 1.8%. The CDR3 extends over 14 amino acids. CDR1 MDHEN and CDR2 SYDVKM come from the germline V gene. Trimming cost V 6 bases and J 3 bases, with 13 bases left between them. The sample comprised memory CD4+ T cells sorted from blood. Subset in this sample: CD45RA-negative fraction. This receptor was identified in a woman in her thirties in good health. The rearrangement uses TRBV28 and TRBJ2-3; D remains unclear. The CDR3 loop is CASSLPVTTDTQYF. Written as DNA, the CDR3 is TGTGCCAGCAGCTTGCCAGTTACAACAGATACGCAGTATTTT.